The entry that follows covers one TCR beta chain sequence. Its cognate antigen is unknown. Profiling relied on immunoSEQ multiplex PCR, and the TCRdb table lists in-frame clones only, not all of them. Of about 83,000 clones listed, around four fifths were seen once; the top ten hold 1.3% to 1.5%. The data originate from a study of lymphopenia after photon versus proton radiotherapy. Study outcomes and limitations: Proton therapy kept repertoires fairly stable, unlike photons, which gained effector/memory cells. Oligoclonal CD8+ Temra expansion after nadir drove photon patients' diversity drop. A bigger post-nadir fall in TCR diversity correlated inversely with survival time in deceased patients. Authors raise, but do not show, better survival with proton therapy.

Germline-derived CDR1 and CDR2 are SQVTM and ANQGSEA. The germline V and J ends were trimmed by 4 bases and 4 bases, with 11 bases remaining between them. The CDR3 loop spans 13 amino acids. This specimen was peripheral blood, taken from a patient treated with proton-based radiotherapy. The sequence came from a man between 60 and 75 years old with pancreatic cancer. This chain links TRBV29-1 with TRBJ1-5; D ambiguous. The CDR3 sequence is CSVGAGINQPQHF. The CDR3 nucleotides read TGCAGCGTTGGTGCGGGGATAAATCAGCCCCAGCATTTT. Filled out from reference TRBV29-1 and TRBJ1-5, the complete variable domain reads SAVISQKPSRDICQRGTSLTIQCQVDSQVTMMFWYRQQPGQSLTLIATANQGSEATYESGFVIDKFPISRPNLTFSTLTVSNMSPEDSSIYLCSVGAGINQPQHFGDGTRLSIL.